This TCR beta chain was identified during a study of beta chain features in type 1 diabetes (dated by TCRdb to 2017 to 2018). Notes on the research overall: Mean age, gender distribution, total cell number and subset yield were not different between patients and healthy donors. The study compared TCRB repertoires of sorted circulating CD4+ T cell subsets between recently diagnosed type 1 diabetes patients and matched healthy donors. A total of 85 million to 140 million sorted cells were examined across all samples, and a strong correlation was observed between cell number per subset and RNA yield. Regulatory and stem cell-like memory subsets were obtained from only 8 patients and roughly 8 healthy donors, while naive and central memory subsets were obtained from all 30 or so donors. Study-level results and caveats: Shorter templates might have been favored by PCR, but patient and control samples were amplified and corrected together, so both groups would have been affected equally by any skew. In all four CD4+ subsets, TCRB CDR3 length was moderately but significantly shorter in type 1 diabetes patients. Because cDNA was sequenced instead of genomic DNA, highly expressing activated cells could be over-represented, though the groups showed no difference in activation or CD3 levels. Only small numbers of individuals were included in the HLA sub-analyses, which left unresolved whether HLA type had any influence on TCRB rearrangement. At VDJ recombination sites, type 1 diabetes patients had fewer insertions and more deleted nucleotides, which implies abnormalities in thymic rearrangement. Naive, central memory and regulatory TCRB repertoires appeared to be more similar among patients than among healthy donors.

Turning to this clone: Its antigen is unknown. It has no much larger one-base neighbor in the sample; base qualities were not kept.

The entire isolated RNA was reverse transcribed using the High Capacity cDNA Reverse Transcription Kit, and thus expressed TCRB transcripts were sequenced. Naive, central memory and regulatory T cell samples underwent deep immunoSEQ sequencing, averaging about 3.57 million total reads per sample. Sorted cells were lysed in RLT buffer, and RNA was extracted using DNase-treated RNeasy Micro or Mini kits according to cell number. Each cell subset was processed separately to prevent cross-contamination, with patient and healthy donor samples processed together. TCRB sequences were amplified from cDNA with the immunoSEQ multiplex PCR, producing 87-bp fragments spanning the CDR3 region. Sequencing of the amplicons was performed on the Illumina HiSeq platform. Per the original workflow: Synthetic template baselines were used to correct PCR bias computationally, reads within Hamming distance 2 were collapsed, and singletons that could not be merged were discarded. By aligning reads against IMGT, V, D and J genes, CDR3 length, and insertions or deletions at six rearrangement sites were assigned. Clonotype counts were normalized to sorted cell number within each subset before computing true diversity and Gini coefficients with the tcR R package. The overlap coefficient, calculated on TCRB nucleotide sequences, was used to measure repertoire sharing. As a proxy for the pre-selection repertoire, out-of-frame TCRB sequences from naive cells were analyzed. The source is immuneACCESS, and TCRdb retained only in-frame sequences with V and J called. Part of the clones is not carried over; for the studies checked, unresolved V genes explain less than half of this, and the remainder is unexplained. V, J and clone size reflect that table, while D and trimming were determined from the DNA. Recorded for this sample are 250,000 to 350,000 clones; about 15% of them occurred a single time. Less than 0.02% of the sample goes to the ten largest clones.

A single peripheral blood draw of 95 to 150 mL on average was collected from each donor into heparinised tubes. A BD FACSAria II and a panel including CD45RO, CCR7, CD25, CD127, CD95 and CD27 were used to sort naive, central memory, regulatory and stem cell-like memory CD4+ T cells. Purity was above 95% for every sorted population. PBMCs were separated immediately by Lymphoprep density gradient centrifugation and were stained directly, without being cultured. To minimize batch effects, samples were stained and sorted in pairs, one healthy donor with one patient per experiment. There are 15 amino acids in the CDR3, from cysteine to phenylalanine inclusive. Only the CDR3 DNA is retained, 45 bases long and in frame from the first base. The germline V gene supplies CDR1 LGHNA and CDR2 YSLEER. Trimming costs V 4 bases and J 0 bases, and their ends lie 12 bases apart.

Sequenced sample: naive CD4+ T cells from blood. This specimen's cell subset or site label, interpreted: true naive CD4+ T cells. In this chain, TRBV4-3 is recombined with TRBJ1-1; the D region possibly corresponds to TRBD1 (6 bases align). The clonotype comes from a man aged 18 to 30 with type 1 diabetes. For the CDR3, the sequence is CASSRSGALNTEAFF. The DNA sequence reads TGCGCCAGCAGCCGTTCAGGGGCGTTGAACACTGAAGCTTTCTTT.